The clone carrying this TCR beta chain appeared many times. Its specificity is unknown. TCR alpha and beta CDR3 regions were amplified from RNA using iRepertoire nested multiplex PCR. Tissue mRNA or PBMC total RNA, about 85-400 ng, went into one-step reverse transcription and amplification. One entry per CDR3 protein results from TCRdb running MiXCR on the multiplex PCR reads. The data hold tens of thousands of distinct CDR3 sequences, with about 23% observed a single time. The record originates from a study of glioma-infiltrating T cells. General study results and limits: CDR3 overlap between tissue and blood was very small. Tissue-blood divergence was below expectation in non-neoplastic patients, above in gliomas.

Trimming left V 1 base short and J 2 bases short, with 7 bases between. The germline V gene has CDR1 KGHSH and CDR2 LQKENI. CDR3 length: 14 amino acids. The genes are TRBV18 and TRBJ2-3; D is unresolved. Sequenced sample: glioma tissue, nonneoplastic brain tissue, or PBMCs (not recorded which). This TCR was sampled from a human donor with low-grade glioma or glioblastoma, undergoing nonglioma brain surgery, or in good health (not recorded which). This CDR3 reads CASSPRWSTDTQYF. Here the CDR3 DNA reads TGTGCCAGCTCACCACGTTGGTCCACAGATACGCAGTATTTT.